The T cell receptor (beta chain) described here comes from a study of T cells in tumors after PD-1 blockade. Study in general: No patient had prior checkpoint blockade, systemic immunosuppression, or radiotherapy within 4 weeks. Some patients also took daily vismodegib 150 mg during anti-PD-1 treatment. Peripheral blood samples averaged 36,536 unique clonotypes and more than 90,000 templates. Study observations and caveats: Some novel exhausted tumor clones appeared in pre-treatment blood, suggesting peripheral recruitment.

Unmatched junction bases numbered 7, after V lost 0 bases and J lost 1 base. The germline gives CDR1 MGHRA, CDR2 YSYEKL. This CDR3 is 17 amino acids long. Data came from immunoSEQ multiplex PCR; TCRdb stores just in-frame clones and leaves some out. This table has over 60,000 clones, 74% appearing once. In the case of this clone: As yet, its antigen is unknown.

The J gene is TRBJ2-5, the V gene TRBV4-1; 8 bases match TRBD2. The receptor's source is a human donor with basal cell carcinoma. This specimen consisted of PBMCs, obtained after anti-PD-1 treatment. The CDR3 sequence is CASSQEKRGPPQETQYF. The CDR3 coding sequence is TGCGCCAGCAGCCAAGAGAAGCGGGGGCCCCCCCAAGAGACCCAGTACTTC.